The rows below give T cell receptor beta chains drawn from one sample of a study of cytomegalovirus exposure and HLA in healthy donors. Assay used: immunoSEQ multiplex PCR; TCRdb lists only in-frame clones, some missing. Here the sample spans about 160,000 clones, approximately 80% being singletons. The sample taken for sequencing was PBMCs. The receptors originated from a woman aged 40 to 49 in good health and CMV-seropositive. Each CDR3 is given with its conserved first and last residue. A D gene is named only where the DNA matches it firmly. Clone size is given for some rows only: seen once, a few or many times, or a class if the clone is expanded.

clone size,D gene,V gene,J gene,CDR3 DNA,CDR3 protein
NA,TRBD1,TRBV6-1,TRBJ2-1,TGTGCCAGCAGTGAAGGCAGGGGGCAGGGTAATGAGCAGTTCTTC,CASSEGRGQGNEQFF
NA,TRBD1,TRBV7-2,TRBJ2-2,TGTGCCAGCAGCCGTATGGGACAGGGGACCGGGGAGCTGTTTTTT,CASSRMGQGTGELFF
NA,NA,TRBV19,TRBJ1-1,TGTGCCAGTAGCCATGTGGGGGCCTCGAACACTGAAGCTTTCTTT,CASSHVGASNTEAFF
NA,TRBD1,TRBV6-1,TRBJ2-7,TGTGCCAGCAGTGTCAAGGGGGCGCAGCTCGAGCAGTACTTC,CASSVKGAQLEQYF
once,NA,TRBV5-1,TRBJ2-7,TGCGCCAGCAGCTCTAATATGGGACAATCCTACGAGCAGTACTTC,CASSSNMGQSYEQYF
NA,NA,TRBV6-1,TRBJ2-2,TGTGCCAGCAGGACAGTAGCGAACACCGGGGAGCTGTTTTTT,CASRTVANTGELFF
NA,TRBD1,TRBV5-1,TRBJ1-1,TGCGCCAGCAGCGCAGGACAGGGGGCGAGCACTGAAGCTTTCTTT,CASSAGQGASTEAFF
NA,TRBD2,TRBV13,TRBJ2-3,TGTGCCAGCAGCTTAATTACTAGCGGTCCCACAGATACGCAGTATTTT,CASSLITSGPTDTQYF
few,TRBD1,TRBV7-2,TRBJ1-1,TGTGCCAGCAGCTACCAAACAGGGGCCACTGAAGCTTTCTTT,CASSYQTGATEAFF
NA,TRBD1,TRBV28,TRBJ1-1,TGTGCCAGCAGTTTGCTCGGGACAGCTGAAGCTTTCTTT,CASSLLGTAEAFF
NA,TRBD1,TRBV2,TRBJ1-2,TGTGCCGGACAGGGGATTTCGAGCTATGGCTACACCTTC,CAGQGISSYGYTF
few,NA,TRBV5-1,TRBJ2-2,TGCGCCAGCAGCCCCTCCGGGGACACCGGGGAGCTGTTTTTT,CASSPSGDTGELFF
NA,TRBD1,TRBV18,TRBJ2-5,TGTGCCAGCTCGGGCGGAGGGACAGGGGGAAAAGAGACCCAGTACTTC,CASSGGGTGGKETQYF
NA,NA,TRBV2,TRBJ2-3,TGTGCCAGCAGTCTTGGGAGACCATCCACAGATACGCAGTATTTT,CASSLGRPSTDTQYF
NA,TRBD1,TRBV10-3,TRBJ1-5,TGTGCCAGCACAGGGGAATATAGCAATCAGCCCCAGCATTTT,CASTGEYSNQPQHF
NA,TRBD1,TRBV18,TRBJ1-5,TGTGCCAGCTCACCAACACAGGGGGTAAATCAGCCCCAGCATTTT,CASSPTQGVNQPQHF
NA,TRBD1,TRBV7-8,TRBJ1-3,TGTGCCAGCAGCATGACAGGGACGGGAAACACCATATATTTT,CASSMTGTGNTIYF
NA,TRBD2,TRBV27,TRBJ2-5,TGTGCCAGCAGTTTCGGCGGGGGGGGTTGGGAGACCCAGTACTTC,CASSFGGGGWETQYF
NA,TRBD2,TRBV28,TRBJ2-5,TGTGCCAGCAGTTTTGGCGGGGGGGTCCAAGAGACCCAGTACTTC,CASSFGGGVQETQYF
few,NA,TRBV2,TRBJ2-3,TGTGCCAGCAACCGGGAAACAGATACGCAGTATTTT,CASNRETDTQYF
NA,NA,TRBV5-1,TRBJ2-3,TGCGCCAGCAGCTTGGGGGGACAAGGCACAGATACGCAGTATTTT,CASSLGGQGTDTQYF
NA,NA,TRBV7-9,TRBJ2-5,TGTGCCAGCTCGGAGAGAATAGATCGTGAGGAGACCCAGTACTTC,CASSERIDREETQYF
NA,NA,TRBV27,TRBJ1-1,TGTGCCAGCAGTTTAGTCGGGGGGACTGAAGCTTTCTTT,CASSLVGGTEAFF
few,NA,TRBV5-4,TRBJ1-1,TGTGCCAGCAGCCTAAGGGACACTGAAGGAGCTTTCTTT,CASSLRDTEGAFF
NA,TRBD1,TRBV4-2,TRBJ1-1,TGTGCCAGCAGCCCTTTGCCGGGACAGAAGAACACTGAAGCTTTCTTT,CASSPLPGQKNTEAFF
NA,NA,TRBV27,TRBJ2-2,TGTGCCAGCAGTCCTGACATGGGCACCGGGGAGCTGTTTTTT,CASSPDMGTGELFF
few,NA,TRBV19,TRBJ1-1,TGTGCCAGTACCCCAAGACAGGATGGGAACACTGAAGCTTTCTTT,CASTPRQDGNTEAFF
NA,NA,TRBV6-5,TRBJ1-2,TGTGCCAGCAGTTACTCGCCGGACTATGGCTACACCTTC,CASSYSPDYGYTF
NA,NA,TRBV5-6,TRBJ1-3,TGTGCCAGCAGCTCCCGCGGGGACACCATATATTTT,CASSSRGDTIYF
NA,NA,TRBV27,TRBJ2-3,TGTGCCAGCAGTCCGGGCACAGATACGCAGTATTTT,CASSPGTDTQYF
few,NA,TRBV10-3,TRBJ2-7,TGTGCCACCCGTCAGTACTACGAGCAGTACTTC,CATRQYYEQYF
NA,TRBD2,TRBV25-1,TRBJ2-5,TGTGCCAGCAGTGAACGTGGGACTAGCGGGAGTCATGAGGGGACCCAGTACTTC,CASSERGTSGSHEGTQYF
NA,NA,TRBV28,TRBJ1-3,TGTGCCAGCAGTGACGGGAGCTCTGGAAACACCATATATTTT,CASSDGSSGNTIYF
once,NA,TRBV7-8,TRBJ2-3,TGTGCCAGCAGCTTAGCTTGGAGCGAGGGCGATACGCAGTATTTT,CASSLAWSEGDTQYF
few,TRBD1,TRBV6-6,TRBJ1-4,TGTGCCAGCAGTAGAACCGGGACAGGGACGGATGAAAAACTGTTTTTT,CASSRTGTGTDEKLFF
NA,TRBD2,TRBV5-4,TRBJ2-5,TGTGCCAGCAGCTGGGGGACTAGCCAAGGGGGAGAGACCCAGTACTTC,CASSWGTSQGGETQYF
NA,TRBD2,TRBV15,TRBJ2-5,TGTGCCACCAGCAGAGATAGCGGGAAAGAGACCCAGTACTTC,CATSRDSGKETQYF
NA,NA,TRBV25-1,TRBJ1-2,TGTGCCAGCAGTGGAGGGCCTAACAACTATGGCTACACCTTC,CASSGGPNNYGYTF
NA,TRBD1,TRBV7-2,TRBJ1-2,TGTGCCAGCAGCTTAGTCTCCGGGACAGCGGAAGGCTACACCTTC,CASSLVSGTAEGYTF